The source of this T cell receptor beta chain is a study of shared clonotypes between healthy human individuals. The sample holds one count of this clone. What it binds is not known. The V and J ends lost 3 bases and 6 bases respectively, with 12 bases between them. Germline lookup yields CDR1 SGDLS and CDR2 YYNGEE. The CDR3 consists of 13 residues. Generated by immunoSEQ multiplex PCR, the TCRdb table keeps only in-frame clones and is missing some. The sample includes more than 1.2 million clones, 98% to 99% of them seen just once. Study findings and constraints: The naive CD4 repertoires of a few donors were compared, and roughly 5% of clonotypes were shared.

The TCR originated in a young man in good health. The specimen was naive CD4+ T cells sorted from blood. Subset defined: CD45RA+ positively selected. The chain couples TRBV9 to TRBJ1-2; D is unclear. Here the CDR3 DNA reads TGTGCCAGCAGCGGTTCGGCGGGGAATGGCTACACCTTC. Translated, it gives CASSGSAGNGYTF.